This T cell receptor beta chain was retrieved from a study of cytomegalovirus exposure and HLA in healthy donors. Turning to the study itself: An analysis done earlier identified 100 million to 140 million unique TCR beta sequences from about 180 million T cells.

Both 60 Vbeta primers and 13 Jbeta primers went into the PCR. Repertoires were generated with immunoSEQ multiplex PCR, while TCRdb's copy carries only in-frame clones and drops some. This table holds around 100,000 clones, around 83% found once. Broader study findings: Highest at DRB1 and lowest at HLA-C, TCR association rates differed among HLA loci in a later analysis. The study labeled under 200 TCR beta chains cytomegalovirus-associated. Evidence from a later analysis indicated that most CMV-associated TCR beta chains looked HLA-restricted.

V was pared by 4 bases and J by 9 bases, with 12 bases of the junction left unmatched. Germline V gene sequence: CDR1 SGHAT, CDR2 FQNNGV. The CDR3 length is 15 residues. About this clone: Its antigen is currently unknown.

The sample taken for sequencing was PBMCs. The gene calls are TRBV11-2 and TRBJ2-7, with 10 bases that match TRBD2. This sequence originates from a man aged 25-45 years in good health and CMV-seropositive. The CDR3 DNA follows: TGTGCCAGCAGCTCCTCTAGCGGGGGACCCCTGGGGCAGTACTTC. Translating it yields CASSSSSGGPLGQYF.